These 4 T cell receptor beta chains share one sample of origin, sequenced in a study of blood T cell repertoires in COVID-19. Clones were sequenced by immunoSEQ multiplex PCR, and TCRdb holds only the in-frame ones, with some missing. Here the sample spans 300,000 to 350,000 clones, 80% to 90% being singletons. Sample: peripheral blood. The receptors shown here come from a man aged 30 to 45 with COVID-19, enrolled during active disease.

V gene TRBV6-4 combines with J gene TRBJ1-2; 9 bases are shared with TRBD1. Germline trimming cut 1 base from V and 8 bases from J; bases unmatched to any gene: 5. The length of the CDR3 is 14 residues. Germline-derived CDR1 and CDR2 are MRHNA and SNTAGT. CDR3 nucleotides: TGTGCCAGCAGTGACTTATCAACAGGGGGCGGCTACACCTTC. Translation: CASSDLSTGGGYTF.

The genes are TRBV18 and TRBJ2-7; 10 bases are shared with TRBD1. J gave up 3 bases and V 1 base, and 9 bases lay outside the gene matches. This CDR3 region has 17 residues. Germline CDR1 is KGHSH and CDR2 is LQKENI. CDR3 nucleotide sequence: TGTGCCAGCTCACCACAGGTCGGGGGACAGGGGTTCTACGAGCAGTACTTC. Protein: CASSPQVGGQGFYEQYF.

The chain carries TRBV4-3 and TRBJ2-5; perhaps TRBD1 as D (6 bases). CDR3 size: 14 residues. Trimming took off 1 base at V and 5 bases at J, with 11 bases between the two ends. Germline lookup yields CDR1 LGHNA and CDR2 YSLEER. The CDR3 nucleotides read TGCGCCAGCAGCCAAGGGCAGGGGCGGGAGACCCAGTACTTC. It translates to CASSQGQGRETQYF.

The rearrangement links TRBV3-1 (or the pseudogene TRBV3-2) to TRBJ1-5, with D perhaps TRBD1 (5 bases). The CDR3 totals 16 residues. Germline-derived CDR1 and CDR2 are LGHDT and YNNKEL (reference sequence). Trimming pared 0 bases from V and 4 bases from J, leaving 13 bases between. The CDR3 DNA reads as TGTGCCAGCAGCCAAGATCGGGGCGGGGGGAATCAGCCCCAGCATTTT. It is translated as CASSQDRGGGNQPQHF.